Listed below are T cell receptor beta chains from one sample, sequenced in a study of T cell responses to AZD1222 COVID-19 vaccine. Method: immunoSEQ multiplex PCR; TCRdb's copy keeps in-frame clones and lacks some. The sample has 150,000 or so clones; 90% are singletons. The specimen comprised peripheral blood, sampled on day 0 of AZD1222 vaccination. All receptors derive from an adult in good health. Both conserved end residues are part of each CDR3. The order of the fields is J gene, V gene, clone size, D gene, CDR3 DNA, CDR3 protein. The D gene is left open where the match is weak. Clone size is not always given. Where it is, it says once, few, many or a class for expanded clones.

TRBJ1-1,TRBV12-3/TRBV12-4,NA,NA,TGTGCCAGCAGTCCTTCGGTGAACACTGAAGCTTTCTTT,CASSPSVNTEAFF
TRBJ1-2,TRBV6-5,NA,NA,TGTGCCAGCAGTTATGGGGGGACGGTTGGCTACACCTTC,CASSYGGTVGYTF
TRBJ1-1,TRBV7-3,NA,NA,TGTGCCAGCAGCATTACTCCGAACACTGAAGCTTTCTTT,CASSITPNTEAFF
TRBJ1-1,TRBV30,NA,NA,TGTGCCTGGAGTTTAACAGGGAGATTGAACACTGAAGCTTTCTTT,CAWSLTGRLNTEAFF
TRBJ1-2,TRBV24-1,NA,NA,TGTGCCACCAGTGATCCCGGACGAGAAACCGGCTACACCTTC,CATSDPGRETGYTF
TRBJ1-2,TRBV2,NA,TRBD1,TGTGCCAGCAGAGAGACAGGGGGCGCAAGGGGTGGCTACACCTTC,CASRETGGARGGYTF
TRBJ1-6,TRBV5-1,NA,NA,TGCGCCAGCAGCTTGGTAGCACAGGGTGGTTCACCCCTCCACTTT,CASSLVAQGGSPLHF
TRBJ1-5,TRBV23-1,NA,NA,TGCGCCAGCAGTCAAACGGACAGATATAGCAATCAGCCCCAGCATTTT,CASSQTDRYSNQPQHF
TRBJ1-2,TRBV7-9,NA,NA,TGTGCCAGCAGCTTAGCTGGTAACTATGGCTACACCTTC,CASSLAGNYGYTF
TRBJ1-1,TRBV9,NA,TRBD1,TGTGCCAGCAGCGCACTGGAGACAGGGTTAGGCACTGAAGCTTTCTTT,CASSALETGLGTEAFF
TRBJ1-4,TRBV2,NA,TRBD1,TGTGCCAGCACCCCGGGACAGGAGAATGAAAAACTGTTTTTT,CASTPGQENEKLFF
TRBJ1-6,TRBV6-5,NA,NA,TGTGCCAGCAGACGACGCGGGACGGAACCCCTCCACTTT,CASRRRGTEPLHF
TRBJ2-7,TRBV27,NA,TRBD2,TGTGCCAGCAGTGCTAGCGGGGGGTTGTCCTACGAGCAGTACTTC,CASSASGGLSYEQYF
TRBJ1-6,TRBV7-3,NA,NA,TGTGCCAGCAGCTTAAGCTCAGTAAGAAATTCACCCCTCCACTTT,CASSLSSVRNSPLHF
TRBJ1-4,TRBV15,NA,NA,TGTGCCACCAGCAGAGATTCGGGGGCTGGTGAAAAACTGTTTTTT,CATSRDSGAGEKLFF
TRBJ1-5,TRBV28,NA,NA,TGTGCCAGCAGACGTGGGGGGGAACCTCAGCCCCAGCATTTT,CASRRGGEPQPQHF
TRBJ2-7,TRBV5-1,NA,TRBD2,TGCGCCAGCAGGTTTGGGACTAGCGGGGGTGATGAGCAGTACTTC,CASRFGTSGGDEQYF
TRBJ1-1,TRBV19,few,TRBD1,TGTGCCAGTACTAGGGACAGGACGGGCACTGAAGCTTTCTTT,CASTRDRTGTEAFF
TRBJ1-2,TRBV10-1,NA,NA,TGCGCCAGCAGTGAGTCGTTAAGGGGCTACACCTTC,CASSESLRGYTF
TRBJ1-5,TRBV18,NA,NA,TGTGCCAGCTCACCACCCAACAGGGATAGCAATCAGCCCCAGCATTTT,CASSPPNRDSNQPQHF
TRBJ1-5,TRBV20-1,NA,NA,TGCAGTGCTAGAGGCTCTCAGCCCCAGCATTTT,CSARGSQPQHF
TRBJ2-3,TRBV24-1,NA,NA,TGTGCCACCAGCCGGGACCTCCGCACAGATACGCAGTATTTT,CATSRDLRTDTQYF
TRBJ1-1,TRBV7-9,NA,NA,TGTGCCAGCACGATACAGGGGAACACTGAAGCTTTCTTT,CASTIQGNTEAFF
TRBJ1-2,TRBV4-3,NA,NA,TGCGCCAGCAGCCCAGCCGACGGGGGTAGTGGCTACACCTTC,CASSPADGGSGYTF
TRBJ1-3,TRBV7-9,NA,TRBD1,TGTGCCAGCGATAATCAGGGGGCGAGCTCTGGAAACACCATATATTTT,CASDNQGASSGNTIYF
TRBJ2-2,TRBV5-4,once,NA,TGTGCCAGCAGCTTCTCCTCCAGGGCCGCGAACACCGGGGAGCTGTTTTTT,CASSFSSRAANTGELFF
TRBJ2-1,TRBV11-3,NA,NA,TGTGCCAGCAGTCCGGGGGCTATCTACAATGAGCAGTTCTTC,CASSPGAIYNEQFF